This entry lists 26 T cell receptor beta chains sequenced from one sample in a study of blood T cell repertoires in COVID-19. Profiled with immunoSEQ multiplex PCR; TCRdb holds only in-frame clones, not every one. This table has under 300,000 clones, 80% to 90% appearing once. The sequencing sample was made of peripheral blood. The source is a man in his sixties with acute or convalescent COVID-19.

The rearrangement links TRBV5-5 to TRBJ2-5, with D possibly matching TRBD2 (5 bases). This CDR3 is built from 13 residues. V was pared by 8 bases and J by 4 bases, with 15 bases between. Germline assignment: CDR1 SGHKS and CDR2 YYEKEE (reference sequence). The CDR3 DNA reads TGTGCCAGAAAGAGGGCAGGTGGAGAGACCCAGTACTTC. Encoded protein: CARKRAGGETQYF.

CDR3 in amino acids: CSVLSRLNTGELFF. In DNA form, the CDR3 reads TGCAGCGTTCTATCCAGACTGAACACCGGGGAGCTGTTTTTT. The rearrangement links TRBV29-1 to TRBJ2-2; unclear D gene. Trimming pared 5 bases from V and 1 base from J, leaving 11 bases between. The V gene's germline CDR1 is SQVTM and CDR2 ANQGSEA. This CDR3 region has 14 residues.

The rearrangement uses TRBV3-1 (or the pseudogene TRBV3-2) and TRBJ2-3; TRBD2 might be the D (6 bases). CDR1 is LGHDT, CDR2 YNNKEL, per germline (reference sequence). V was clipped by 6 bases and J by 10 bases, with 14 bases between them. The CDR3 length is 12 residues. The CDR3 coding sequence is TGTGCCAGCAGTCTAGCGATGGGTGCGCAGTATTTT. It specifies CASSLAMGAQYF.

The chain links TRBV30 to TRBJ1-2, with a weak D call TRBD1 (6 bases). This CDR3 has 15 residues. The ends were cut back, 4 bases at V and 6 bases at J, with 21 bases in the middle. Germline CDR1 reads GTSNPN; CDR2 reads SVGIG (reference sequence). The CDR3 sequence is CAWTHGGQRGDGYTF. Here the CDR3 DNA reads TGTGCCTGGACCCACGGTGGACAGCGGGGCGATGGCTACACCTTC.

This chain uses TRBV28 with TRBJ1-5, with no clear D. Trimming cost V 6 bases and J 6 bases, with 3 bases left between them. The CDR3 is 10 residues long. The germline V gene has CDR1 MDHEN and CDR2 SYDVKM. In nucleotides, the CDR3 is TGTGCCAGCAGCCTTCAGCCCCAGCATTTT. It is translated as CASSLQPQHF.

The rearrangement uses TRBV7-9 and TRBJ2-1; no clear D gene. The germline CDR1 and CDR2 sequences are SEHNR and FQNEAQ (reference sequence). V was pared by 6 bases and J by 6 bases, with 12 bases between. This CDR3 has 13 residues. Written as DNA, the CDR3 is TGTGCCAGCAGATCGCTAGGCACCAATGAGCAGTTCTTC. As protein: CASRSLGTNEQFF.

V gene TRBV19 combines with J gene TRBJ1-2; D ambiguous. This CDR3 region has 12 residues. With 3 bases removed from V and 2 bases from J, the gap between germline ends came to 4 bases. Germline-derived CDR1 and CDR2 are LNHDA and SQIVND (reference sequence). CDR3 loop: CASSIINYGYTF. CDR3 DNA: TGTGCCAGTAGTATTATCAACTATGGCTACACCTTC.

Concerning this clone: Different DNA sequences within this sample yield the same CDR3. The chain carries TRBV5-6 and TRBJ2-5; TRBD2 is a possible D gene (5 bases). CDR1 is SGHDT, CDR2 YYEEEE, per germline. This CDR3 is built from 14 residues. Trimming removed 0 bases at V and 2 bases at J, with 8 bases between. DNA of the CDR3: TGTGCCAGCAGCTTGGGGACGGGACAAGAGACCCAGTACTTC. Its translation is CASSLGTGQETQYF.

This clone showed up just once. The chain joins TRBV7-8 to TRBJ1-4, with D possibly being TRBD1 (6 bases). CDR3 length: 17 amino acids. CDR1 is SGHVS, CDR2 FQNEAQ, per germline. V was pared by 2 bases and J by 8 bases, with 21 bases between. This CDR3 reads CASSLTARGATGEKLFF. The CDR3 DNA follows: TGTGCCAGCAGCTTAACCGCCCGGGGGGCGACGGGAGAAAAACTGTTTTTT. The full variable domain, in which reference TRBV7-8 and TRBJ1-4 provide the parts outside the CDR3, is GAGVSQSPRYKVAKRGQDVALRCDPISGHVSLFWYQQALGQGPEFLTYFQNEAQLDKSGLPSDRFFAERPEGSVSTLKIQRTQQEDSAVYLCASSLTARGATGEKLFFGSGTQLSVL.

J is TRBJ1-2 and V is TRBV6-2 or TRBV6-3, with unresolved D. CDR3 length: 14 residues. Trimming pared 3 bases from V and 2 bases from J, leaving 10 bases between. Germline V gives CDR1 MNHEY, CDR2 SVGEGT. The CDR3 is CASSYQFMNYGYTF. CDR3 nucleotide sequence: TGTGCCAGCAGTTATCAATTCATGAACTATGGCTACACCTTC.

The chain carries TRBV30 and TRBJ1-2; possibly TRBD1 for D (5 bases). Germline CDR1 reads GTSNPN; CDR2 reads SVGIG (reference sequence). V lost 3 bases, J lost 3 bases, and 17 bases lay in between. This CDR3 region has 15 residues. DNA for the CDR3: TGTGCCTGGAGGCCTAGGGGAACGGGTGACTATGGCTACACCTTC. Translation gives CAWRPRGTGDYGYTF.

V and J are TRBV10-3 and TRBJ2-7; 8 bases map to TRBD1. V shed 10 bases and J 0 bases; nucleotides not matched to a gene: 14. In germline, CDR1 is ENHRY, CDR2 SYGVKD. The CDR3 contains 16 residues. The CDR3 DNA reads TGTGCCAGCCGTGGCCAAGACAGGGGCTACTCCTACGAGCAGTACTTC. This codes for CASRGQDRGYSYEQYF.

This chain joins TRBV27 and TRBJ2-7, with 10 bases that match TRBD2. The CDR3 is 15 residues long. Germline CDR1 reads MNHEY; CDR2 reads SMNVEV (reference sequence). The ends lost 0 bases at V and 12 bases at J; junction bases unmatched: 11. DNA of the CDR3: TGTGCCAGCAGTTTATCGAACCCCCCCAGCGGGAGGGCGTACTTC. Protein: CASSLSNPPSGRAYF.

V is TRBV5-1 and J is TRBJ1-1; 11 bases map to TRBD1. Trimming took 3 bases from V and 1 from J; bases not matched to a gene: 2. Per the germline V gene, CDR1 is SGHRS and CDR2 is YFSETQ. The CDR3 runs to 15 residues. CDR3 loop: CASSWTGGENTEAFF. The DNA for the CDR3 is TGCGCCAGCAGCTGGACAGGGGGCGAGAACACTGAAGCTTTCTTT.

The genes are TRBV10-3 and TRBJ2-7; TRBD2 agrees at 7 bases. CDR1 and CDR2 from the germline V gene are ENHRY and SYGVKD. V lost 10 bases, J lost 2 bases, and 11 bases stayed unmatched. This CDR3 has 14 residues. The CDR3 region is CATSAGDGPYEQYF. CDR3 sequence (DNA): TGTGCCACCTCGGCGGGAGATGGCCCCTACGAGCAGTACTTC.

This chain joins TRBV4-3 and TRBJ2-3; 12 bases agree with TRBD2. CDR3 size: 17 residues. Germline V lookup: CDR1 LGHNA, CDR2 YSLEER. After removal of 3 bases from V and 1 base from J, the junction contained 5 bases not matched to a gene. CDR3: CASSQRTSGTGTDTQYF. Written as DNA, the CDR3 is TGCGCCAGCAGCCAGCGGACTAGCGGGACGGGCACAGATACGCAGTATTTT.

Details on this clone: This same CDR3 is encoded by further DNA sequences in the sample. The chain carries TRBV24-1 and TRBJ1-5; tentative D call: TRBD1 (5 bases). Trimming left V 6 bases short and J 4 bases short, with 9 bases between. CDR1 and CDR2 (germline): KGHDR, SFDVKD. The CDR3 consists of 13 residues. The CDR3 DNA is TGTGCCACCAGTTTGGGGCTTAATCAGCCCCAGCATTTT. This sequence encodes CATSLGLNQPQHF.

This rearrangement joins TRBV29-1 to TRBJ1-1; D unresolved. V lost 5 bases and J 0 bases, leaving 16 bases between the germline ends. The CDR3 length is 15 residues. Germline CDR1 reads SQVTM; CDR2 reads ANQGSEA. The CDR3 DNA is TGCAGCGTTCAGACACGCGGGGTCATGAACACTGAAGCTTTCTTT. This codes for CSVQTRGVMNTEAFF.

This chain links TRBV4-3 with TRBJ2-1; no clear D gene. Trimming left V 3 bases short and J 4 bases short, with 16 bases between. CDR3 length equals 16 residues. CDR1 and CDR2 from the germline V gene are LGHNA and YSLEER. The CDR3 loop is CASSHEPPGKYNEQFF. DNA of the CDR3: TGCGCCAGCAGCCACGAACCCCCGGGTAAATACAATGAGCAGTTCTTC.

V and J are TRBV11-1 and TRBJ1-1, with 7 bases fitting TRBD1. V trimming: 7 bases; J trimming: 1 base; junction bases outside the gene matches: 6. This CDR3 region has 14 residues. From germline, CDR1 is SGHAT and CDR2 FQDESV (reference sequence). The CDR3 sequence: CASTRQGSNTEAFF. For the CDR3, the DNA is TGTGCCAGCACCCGACAGGGTTCGAACACTGAAGCTTTCTTT.

In nucleotides, the CDR3 is TGCAGCGTTACGGGACTAGCGGGAGATTGGGACACCGGGGAGCTGTTTTTT. Translating it yields CSVTGLAGDWDTGELFF. This chain uses TRBV29-1 with TRBJ2-2, with TRBD2 identical over 14 bases. The V gene end was trimmed by 5 bases and the J gene end by 3 bases; junction bases not matched to a gene: 8. Per the germline V gene, CDR1 is SQVTM and CDR2 is ANQGSEA. This CDR3 is built from 17 residues.

The gene calls are TRBV30 and TRBJ1-5, with TRBD1 matching over 8 bases. The V gene's germline CDR1 is GTSNPN and CDR2 SVGIG (reference sequence). V gave up 3 bases and J gave up 3 bases; unmatched junction bases: 1. This CDR3 has 13 residues. The CDR3 sequence: CAWRDRDNQPQHF. DNA for the CDR3: TGTGCCTGGAGGGACAGGGACAATCAGCCCCAGCATTTT.

CDR3 coding DNA: TGTGCCAGCAGGTCACAGGGGGGGGGAGAGACCCAGTACTTC. This encodes CASRSQGGGETQYF. The chain uses TRBV6-5 and TRBJ2-5, with a tentative D call TRBD1 (8 bases). V lost 6 bases to trimming and J lost 4 bases, with 15 bases between them. The CDR3 is 14 amino acids. Germline V gene sequence: CDR1 MNHEY, CDR2 SVGAGI.

The J gene is TRBJ2-4, the V gene TRBV9, with TRBD2 matching 7 bases. V was clipped by 4 bases and J by 8 bases; unmatched bases: 6. The CDR3 has 13 residues. CDR1 is SGDLS, CDR2 YYNGEE, per germline. This chain's CDR3 is CASSPPTSHIQYF. The CDR3, as DNA: TGTGCCAGCAGCCCCCCGACTAGCCACATTCAGTACTTC.

The chain uses TRBV7-2 and TRBJ2-5; D gene uncertain. The germline V gene encodes CDR1 SGHTA and CDR2 FQGNSA. Trimming left V 3 bases short and J 1 base short, with 6 bases between. The CDR3 sequence is 13 residues long. The CDR3 loop reads CASSLVSQETQYF. The CDR3 DNA follows: TGTGCCAGCAGCTTGGTTAGCCAAGAGACCCAGTACTTC.

J is TRBJ1-4 and V is TRBV4-1; 7 bases map to TRBD1. CDR3 length: 15 amino acids. Unmatched junction bases numbered 6, after V lost 1 base and J lost 7 bases. CDR1 MGHRA and CDR2 YSYEKL come from the germline V gene. CDR3 nucleotides: TGCGCCAGCAGCCAAGGAGGCCGACAGGGTGAAAAACTGTTTTTT. Amino acid sequence: CASSQGGRQGEKLFF.